The 4 T cell receptor beta chains below come from one sample, sequenced in a study of spatial heterogeneity in lung cancer. TCRdb used MiXCR to reprocess the 5' RACE reads, holding one entry per CDR3 protein. The sample lists some 100,000 distinct CDR3 sequences, approximately 8.5% occurring once. As to time point: sample taken at primary tumor resection. Whole RNA, which was extracted from tumor, nontumor lung tissue or frozen PBMC, was sequenced without any cell sorting. This specimen consisted of PBMCs, obtained at surgery. The receptors were sampled from a male donor with early-stage non-small cell lung cancer.

This chain uses TRBV7-9 with TRBJ2-3, with TRBD2 as a possible D gene (6 bases). The V gene's germline CDR1 is SEHNR and CDR2 FQNEAQ (reference sequence). Trimming pared 8 bases from V and 3 bases from J, leaving 9 bases between. The CDR3 is 12 amino acids. The CDR3 DNA reads as TGTGCCAGCGGGCGGGAAACAGATACGCAGTATTTT. Protein product: CASGRETDTQYF.

This chain links TRBV27 with TRBJ2-1; 12 positions match TRBD2. J lost 9 bases, V lost 5 bases, and 14 bases had no gene match. This CDR3 comprises 17 residues. Looked up from germline, CDR1 is MNHEY and CDR2 is SMNVEV (reference sequence). The DNA of the CDR3 is TGTGCCAGCAGTCCCTTCGAGACTAGCGGGAGAAAAGTTGAGCAGTTCTTC. Protein product: CASSPFETSGRKVEQFF.

The rearrangement uses TRBV20-1 and TRBJ2-7, with D perhaps TRBD1 or TRBD2 (6 bases each). CDR3 length: 12 amino acids. The V gene lost 7 bases and the J gene lost 2 bases, with 12 bases spanning the gap. Germline V CDR1 and CDR2: DFQATT, SNEGSKA (reference sequence). The CDR3 DNA reads TGCAGTGGAGGCGGGACAACCTACGAGCAGTACTTC. It translates to CSGGGTTYEQYF.

A note on this clonotype: A much bigger clone sits one base away, suggesting this may be a read error. The J gene is TRBJ1-1, the V gene TRBV9; the D is unclear. This CDR3 is 14 amino acids long. V was clipped by 2 bases and J by 1 base, with 9 bases between them. From germline, CDR1 is SGDLS and CDR2 YYNGEE. The CDR3 DNA is TGTGCCAGCAGCGTCGGGGTACGGAACACTGAAGCTTTCTTT. This sequence encodes CASSVGVRNTEAFF.